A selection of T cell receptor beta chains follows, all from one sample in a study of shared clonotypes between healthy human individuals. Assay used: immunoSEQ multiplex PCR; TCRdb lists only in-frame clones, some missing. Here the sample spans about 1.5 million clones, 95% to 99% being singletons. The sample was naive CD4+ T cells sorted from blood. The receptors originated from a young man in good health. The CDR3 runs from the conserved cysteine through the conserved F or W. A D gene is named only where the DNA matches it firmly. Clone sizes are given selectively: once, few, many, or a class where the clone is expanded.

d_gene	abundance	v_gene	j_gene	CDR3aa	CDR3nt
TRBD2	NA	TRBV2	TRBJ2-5	CAGGVQTQYF	TGTGCCGGGGGGGTGCAGACCCAGTACTTC
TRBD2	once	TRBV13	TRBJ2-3	CASSLTSGRAGTQYF	TGTGCCAGCAGCTTAACTAGCGGGAGGGCCGGTACGCAGTATTTT
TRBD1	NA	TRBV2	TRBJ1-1	CASRYRGPLNTEAFF	TGTGCCAGCAGGTACAGGGGGCCACTGAACACTGAAGCTTTCTTT
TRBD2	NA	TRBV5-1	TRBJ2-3	CASSSGQAGGSDTQYF	TGCGCCAGCAGCTCGGGTCAAGCGGGAGGATCAGATACGCAGTATTTT
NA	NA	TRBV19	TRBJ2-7	CASSIGRGLQSYEQYF	TGTGCCAGTAGTATCGGCCGGGGGCTCCAATCCTACGAGCAGTACTTC
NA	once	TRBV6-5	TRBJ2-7	CASSYLPGPDEQYF	TGTGCCAGCAGTTACCTGCCTGGACCGGACGAGCAGTACTTC
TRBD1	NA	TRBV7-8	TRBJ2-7	CASREGAGPEQYF	TGTGCCAGCAGAGAGGGGGCCGGGCCCGAGCAGTACTTC
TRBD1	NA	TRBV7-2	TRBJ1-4	CASSAQGTGGGEKLFF	TGTGCCAGCAGCGCCCAGGGAACAGGGGGTGGGGAAAAACTGTTTTTT
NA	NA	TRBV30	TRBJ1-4	CAWSEGIGEKLFF	TGTGCCTGGAGTGAGGGGATTGGTGAAAAACTGTTTTTT
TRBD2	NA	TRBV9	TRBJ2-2	CASSVSLAGVGGELFF	TGTGCCAGCAGCGTATCGTTAGCGGGAGTAGGCGGGGAGCTGTTTTTT
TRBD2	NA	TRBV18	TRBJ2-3	CASSPDGRFSTDTQYF	TGTGCCAGCTCACCGGACGGGAGGTTTAGCACAGATACGCAGTATTTT
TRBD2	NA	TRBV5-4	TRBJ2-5	CAGTSGDQETQYF	TGTGCGGGCACTAGCGGGGATCAAGAGACCCAGTACTTC
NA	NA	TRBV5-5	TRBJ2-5	CASTLTGQETQYF	TGTGCCAGCACCTTGACAGGTCAAGAGACCCAGTACTTC
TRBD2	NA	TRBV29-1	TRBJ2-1	CSVEGTSGNLGYNEQFF	TGCAGCGTTGAGGGGACTAGCGGGAACTTGGGGTACAATGAGCAGTTCTTC
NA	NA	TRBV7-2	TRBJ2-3	CASSLPTSDTQYF	TGTGCCAGCAGCTTACCAACATCAGATACGCAGTATTTT
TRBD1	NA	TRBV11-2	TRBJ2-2	CASSSLRGPGELFF	TGTGCCAGCAGCTCCCTCAGGGGGCCCGGGGAGCTGTTTTTT
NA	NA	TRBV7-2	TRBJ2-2	CASSAGHPRTGELFF	TGTGCCAGCAGCGCGGGACACCCCCGCACCGGGGAGCTGTTTTTT
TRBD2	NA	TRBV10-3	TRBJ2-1	CAISSSGSMYNEQFF	TGTGCCATCAGTTCTAGCGGGAGCATGTACAATGAGCAGTTCTTC
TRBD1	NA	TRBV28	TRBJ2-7	CASSPSPTGPSSYEQYF	TGTGCCAGCAGTCCCTCCCCGACAGGGCCAAGCTCCTACGAGCAGTACTTC
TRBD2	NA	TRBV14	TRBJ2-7	CASSPAGGSYEQYF	TGTGCCAGCAGTCCCGCGGGAGGAAGCTACGAGCAGTACTTC
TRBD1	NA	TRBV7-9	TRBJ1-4	CASSLDRSEKLFF	TGTGCCAGCAGCTTGGACAGGAGTGAAAAACTGTTTTTT
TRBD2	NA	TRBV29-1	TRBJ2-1	CSVEDGLAGSYNEQFF	TGCAGCGTTGAAGACGGACTAGCGGGTTCTTACAATGAGCAGTTCTTC
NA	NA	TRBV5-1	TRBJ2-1	CASSLEGPGEFF	TGCGCCAGCAGCTTGGAAGGTCCCGGCGAGTTCTTC
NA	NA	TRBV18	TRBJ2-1	CASSPPQQRDEQFF	TGTGCCAGCTCACCACCACAACAACGCGATGAGCAGTTCTTC
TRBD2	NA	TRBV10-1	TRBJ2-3	CASSVTSGKRTDTQYF	TGCGCCAGCAGTGTGACTAGCGGGAAACGCACAGATACGCAGTATTTT
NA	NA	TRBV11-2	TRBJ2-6	CASSLGYSGANVLTF	TGTGCCAGCAGCTTAGGGTACTCTGGGGCCAACGTCCTGACTTTC
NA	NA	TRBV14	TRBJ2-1	CASSPTRSSYNEQFF	TGTGCCAGCAGCCCCACGCGGAGCTCCTACAATGAGCAGTTCTTC
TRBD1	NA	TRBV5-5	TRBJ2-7	CASSSGGTGGDEQYF	TGTGCCAGCAGCTCCGGTGGGACAGGGGGCGATGAGCAGTACTTC
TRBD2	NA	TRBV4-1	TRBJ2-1	CASTFLAGVGNEQFF	TGCGCCAGCACTTTCCTAGCGGGAGTAGGTAATGAGCAGTTCTTC
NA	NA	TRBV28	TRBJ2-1	CASSTRTPYEQFF	TGTGCCAGCAGTACCCGTACCCCTTATGAGCAGTTCTTC
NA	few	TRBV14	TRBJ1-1	CASSLDRATEAFF	TGTGCCAGCAGCCTGGACCGCGCCACTGAAGCTTTCTTT
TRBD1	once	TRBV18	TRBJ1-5	CASSGDRDQPQHF	TGTGCCAGTTCAGGAGACAGGGATCAGCCCCAGCATTTT
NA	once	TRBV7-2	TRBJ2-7	CASSSGLVSSYEQYF	TGTGCCAGCAGCTCCGGACTGGTGAGCTCCTACGAGCAGTACTTC
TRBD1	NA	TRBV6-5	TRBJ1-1	CASSYGTGANTEAFF	TGTGCCAGCAGTTACGGGACAGGGGCGAACACTGAAGCTTTCTTT
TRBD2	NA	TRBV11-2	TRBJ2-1	CASSPGTSGMGTYNEQFF	TGTGCCAGCAGCCCCGGGACTAGCGGGATGGGAACGTACAATGAGCAGTTCTTC
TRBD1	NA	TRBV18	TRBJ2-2	CASSRGQGKTGELFF	TGTGCCAGCTCACGGGGACAGGGGAAAACCGGGGAGCTGTTTTTT
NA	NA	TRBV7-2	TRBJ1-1	CASSLVKADGNTEAFF	TGTGCCAGCAGCTTAGTTAAAGCGGACGGAAACACTGAAGCTTTCTTT
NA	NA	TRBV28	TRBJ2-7	CASSPSGQSSYEQYF	TGTGCCAGCAGTCCCTCCGGCCAGAGCTCCTACGAGCAGTACTTC
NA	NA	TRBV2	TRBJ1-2	CASSESAGGDDGYTF	TGTGCCAGCAGTGAGTCCGCTGGGGGGGACGATGGCTACACCTTC